The present entry profiles one T cell receptor (beta chain) with its context. Its antigen is undetermined. The entry originates in a study of cytotoxic CD8 clonotypes in ibrutinib-treated CLL. Study summary: Patients gave response samples after a median about 12 months of treatment, range 6 to 36.

Regarding the study as a whole: Pretreatment clonality was elevated relative to age-matched healthy donors and paralleled circulating CD8+ T-cell counts.

V shed 1 base and J shed 4 bases, with 5 bases lying between them. Germline assignment: CDR1 LGHNT and CDR2 FRNRAP. The length of the CDR3 is 13 residues. Only in-frame clones appear in the TCRdb table, and some are missing; sequencing was by immunoSEQ multiplex PCR. Among approximately 120,000 clones listed, more than 55% were seen once. The TCR originated in a human donor with chronic lymphocytic leukemia. The chain joins TRBV12-5 to TRBJ1-5; D gene unclear. The sample here was PBMCs, taken after 24 months of ibrutinib treatment. CDR3 nucleotides: TGTGCTAGTGGTTTGGGGGTTAATCAGCCCCAGCATTTT. This codes for CASGLGVNQPQHF.